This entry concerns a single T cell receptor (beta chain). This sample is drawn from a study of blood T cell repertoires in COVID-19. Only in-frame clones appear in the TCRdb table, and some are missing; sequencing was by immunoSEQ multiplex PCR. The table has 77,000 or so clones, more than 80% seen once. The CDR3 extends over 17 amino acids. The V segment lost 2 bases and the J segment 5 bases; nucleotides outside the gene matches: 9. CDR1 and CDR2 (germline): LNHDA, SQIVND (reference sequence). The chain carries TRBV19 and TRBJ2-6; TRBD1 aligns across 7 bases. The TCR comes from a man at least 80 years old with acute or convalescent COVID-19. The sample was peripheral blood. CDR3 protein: CASSINRGQARANVLTF. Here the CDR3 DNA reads TGTGCCAGTAGTATAAATAGAGGACAGGCTAGGGCCAACGTCCTGACTTTC.